This T cell receptor (beta chain) comes out of a study of vaccination and CD4 T cells after COVID-19. With the Oncomine TCR Beta short-read assay, DNA from cultured CD4+ T cells was sequenced. TCRdb analysed the PCR reads with MiXCR anew, one entry per CDR3 protein. Of approximately 18,000 distinct CDR3 sequences in the sample, about 45% are singletons; the top ten hold roughly a sixth. With respect to this clonotype: Its target is not known.

Time point denoted: late sampling 161 to 241 days after vaccination in a few convalescent patients. Treatment reported: roughly 10-day PBMC culture with coronavirus spike peptide pools or control peptides (ViraFEST assay). Germline CDR1 reads DFQATT; CDR2 reads SNEGSKA (reference sequence). With V trimmed by 5 bases and J by 4 bases, 8 bases remained unmatched. This CDR3 spans 15 amino acids. This TCR was sampled from a human donor who had recovered from COVID-19. The sample was CD4+ T cells from blood, cultured in vitro, taken about 7 months after SARS-CoV-2 vaccination. The chain couples TRBV20-1 to TRBJ2-2, with 9 bases fitting TRBD1. CDR3 residues: CSARRTGDVTGELFF. CDR3 DNA sequence: TGCAGTGCTCGCAGGACAGGGGACGTCACCGGGGAGCTGTTTTTT.